This T cell receptor beta chain was sequenced during a study of blood T cell repertoires in COVID-19. On the study more broadly: The origin of the acute and convalescent COVID-19 samples was the United States, Italy and Spain.

CDR3 size: 17 residues. J gave up 0 bases and V 8 bases, and 8 bases lay outside the gene matches. Germline values: CDR1 SNHLY, CDR2 FYNNEI. Sequenced by immunoSEQ multiplex PCR; TCRdb stores in-frame clones only, minus some. The sample records some 510,000 clones, more than 75% being singletons. Living in 20 to 30 US areas, the participants were between roughly 18 and 89 years of age. Allocation to cohorts depended on clinical history reported by the participants. Two negative PCRs, clearance, or symptom resolution had been documented for recovered Cohort 3 donors. Sequenced sample: PBMCs or T cells enriched from blood (not recorded which). The origin of this receptor is a middle-aged woman who had recovered from COVID-19. The chain recombines TRBV2 with TRBJ1-4, with 11 nucleotides matching TRBD1. The CDR3 here is CASGRDRGVTTNEKLFF. The CDR3 nucleotides read TGTGCCAGCGGCCGGGACAGGGGGGTGACAACTAATGAAAAACTGTTTTTT.